This TCR beta chain was recovered during a study of cytomegalovirus exposure and HLA in healthy donors. Broader study findings: Rare TCR sequences dominated, though some public TCRs recurred in many donors.

On this clone itself: Its specificity is unknown.

Some clones are missing from TCRdb's copy, which holds only in-frame ones; the method was immunoSEQ multiplex PCR. The sample comprises about 130,000 clones, roughly nine tenths of which are singletons, and about 1.1% rests with the top ten. Source material: PBMCs. The TCR comes from a woman under 30 in good health and CMV-seronegative.

CDR3 sequence reads: CASSGSPVNTEAFF. CDR3 nucleotide sequence: TGTGCCAGCAGCGGGTCCCCGGTGAACACTGAAGCTTTCTTT. The chain links TRBV9 to TRBJ1-1; D is unclear. V gave up 3 bases and J gave up 0 bases, with 9 bases separating them. CDR3 length: 14 amino acids. Germline assignment: CDR1 SGDLS and CDR2 YYNGEE. The variable domain in full, with the rest retrieved from reference TRBV9 and TRBJ1-1, is DSGVTQTPKHLITATGQRVTLRCSPRSGDLSVYWYQQSLDQGLQFLIQYYNGEERAKGNILERFSAQQFPDLHSELNLSSLELGDSALYFCASSGSPVNTEAFFGQGTRLTVV.